This T cell receptor (beta chain) was captured in a study of T cells in Graves' hyperthyroidism and ophthalmopathy. Looked up from germline, CDR1 is MDHEN and CDR2 is SYDVKM. The length of the CDR3 is 17 residues. Trimming cost V 1 base and J 0 bases, with 15 bases left between them. Regions amplified from RNA transcripts were the TCR beta CDR3 regions. During a first-round RT-PCR of the TCR CDR3, the HTBI primer set was used. A single record per CDR3 protein comes from TCRdb applying MiXCR to the multiplex PCR reads. The sample has 300,000 to 350,000 distinct CDR3 sequences; roughly 17% are singletons. This clonotype occurred many times. Its antigen is unknown. Subjects aged 18 to 65 presented with newly diagnosed hyperthyroidism of less than 2 months' duration. Fresh peripheral blood, more than 9 ml, yielded the PBMCs. Overall study results and limits: In the analysis, a 13 V-J model separated ophthalmopathy from stable hyperthyroidism. Among clonotypes expanded in thyroid above 0.001, most were also found in blood.

This chain joins TRBV28 and TRBJ1-1; D ambiguous. The sample was blood. The sequence derives from a man aged 25-40 years with Graves' hyperthyroidism. CDR3 protein: CASSLSPSEYMNTEAFF. In nucleotides, the CDR3 is TGTGCCAGCAGTTTATCACCCAGTGAATACATGAACACTGAAGCTTTCTTT.